One and the same sample provided the 29 T cell receptor beta chains below, sequenced in a study of T-cell memory formation after mild COVID-19. Using its own MiXCR run on the 5' RACE reads, TCRdb lists one record per CDR3 protein. The sample yields hundreds of thousands of distinct CDR3 sequences, about 13% seen once. Sequencing input: PBMCs or a T cell subset sorted from them (not recorded which). The receptors come from a man younger than 35 who had mild COVID-19 (a few samples of this study predate the infection). Cell type and time point are not known.

This clonotype was found many times. The chain links TRBV3-1 to TRBJ2-5, with a tentative D call TRBD1 (6 bases). V lost 4 bases, J lost 5 bases, and 17 bases lay in between. The CDR3 length is 15 residues. Germline assignment: CDR1 LGHDT and CDR2 YNNKEL (reference sequence). CDR3 sequence: CASSLRQAAGETQYF. Written as DNA, the CDR3 is TGTGCCAGCAGCCTACGACAGGCTGCCGGGGAGACCCAGTACTTC.

This clonotype has only a few counts. This chain uses TRBV11-2 with TRBJ1-3; D may be TRBD1 (5 bases). CDR1 and CDR2 (germline): SGHAT, FQNNGV. Trimming cost V 1 base and J 6 bases, with 10 bases left between them. This CDR3 is 14 amino acids long. CDR3 DNA: TGTGCCAGCAGCTTAGGAGGACATTCAAACACCATATATTTT. It translates to CASSLGGHSNTIYF. The complete variable domain, with remaining parts taken from reference TRBV11-2 and TRBJ1-3, reads EAGVAQSPRYKIIEKRQSVAFWCNPISGHATLYWYQQILGQGPKLLIQFQNNGVVDDSQLPKDRFSAERLKGVDSTLKIQPAKLEDSAVYLCASSLGGHSNTIYFGEGSWLTVV.

This clonotype was picked up a small number of times. The J gene is TRBJ2-1, the V gene TRBV20-1; TRBD2 might be the D (5 bases). This CDR3 region has 12 residues. Trimming shortened V by 5 bases and J by 9 bases, and 14 bases separated the two germline ends. Germline V gives CDR1 DFQATT, CDR2 SNEGSKA (reference sequence). The DNA for the CDR3 is TGCAGTGCTGCATCGGAGGACTTTGAGCAGTTCTTC. The encoded protein is CSAASEDFEQFF.

This clonotype showed up just a few times. The V and J genes are TRBV3-1 and TRBJ2-6, with D possibly TRBD2 on 6 matching bases. Germline V gene sequence: CDR1 LGHDT, CDR2 YNNKEL (reference sequence). The CDR3 is 15 residues long. With 6 bases removed from V and 4 bases from J, the gap between germline ends came to 13 bases. DNA of the CDR3: TGTGCCAGCAGGGGAGGACCGGCCGGGGCCAACGTCCTGACTTTC. It codes for CASRGGPAGANVLTF.

This chain connects TRBV4-1 to TRBJ2-3; D may correspond to TRBD1 or TRBD2 (5 bases each). This CDR3 is built from 16 residues. CDR1 and CDR2 (germline): MGHRA, YSYEKL. V dropped 6 bases and J dropped 2 bases, with 18 bases sitting between them. The DNA of the CDR3 is TGCGCCAGCAGTCCAGGGACGGTCGTCCTCACAGATACGCAGTATTTT. It specifies CASSPGTVVLTDTQYF.

This clonotype was detected a few times. The chain joins TRBV7-8 to TRBJ1-4; no firm D call. The V end was cut by 5 bases, the J end by 0 bases, with 10 bases between. This CDR3 region has 15 residues. CDR1 and CDR2 (germline): SGHVS, FQNEAQ. The CDR3 spells CASSIKLSTNEKLFF. The DNA for the CDR3 is TGTGCCAGCAGCATTAAGCTATCAACTAATGAAAAACTGTTTTTT.

This clonotype was observed a few times. V is TRBV20-1 and J is TRBJ2-1; 9 positions agree with TRBD1. The CDR3 length is 14 residues. Losses at the gene ends were 6 bases for V and 3 bases for J; bases not matched to a gene: 6. From germline, CDR1 is DFQATT and CDR2 SNEGSKA (reference sequence). CDR3 sequence (DNA): TGCAGTGCGACACCGGGACAGGGCTACAATGAGCAGTTCTTC. Its translation is CSATPGQGYNEQFF.

This rearrangement joins TRBV5-1 to TRBJ2-5, with TRBD1 matching over 10 bases. Unmatched junction bases numbered 12, after V lost 3 bases and J lost 10 bases. The germline gives CDR1 SGHRS, CDR2 YFSETQ. CDR3 length: 15 residues. The CDR3 coding sequence is TGCGCCAGCAGCTCTGGGACAGGGGTAAACATAGGCCAGTACTTC. Protein product: CASSSGTGVNIGQYF.

This clonotype was detected ten times or more. The chain joins TRBV5-1 to TRBJ2-3; no definite D call. Germline-derived CDR1 and CDR2 are SGHRS and YFSETQ. Trimming took 5 bases from V and 6 from J, leaving 7 bases between them. The CDR3 contains 11 residues. The CDR3 reads CASRLEDTQYF. The CDR3, as DNA: TGCGCCAGCAGATTAGAGGATACGCAGTATTTT.

The rearrangement links TRBV5-1 to TRBJ2-3; D unclear. CDR1 and CDR2 (germline): SGHRS, YFSETQ. The CDR3 spans 14 residues. Trimming removed 4 bases from V and 1 base from J, with 10 bases in between. CDR3 coding DNA: TGCGCCAGCAGCCCCCCAGTGGGCACAGATACGCAGTATTTT. Its protein product is CASSPPVGTDTQYF.

The chain recombines TRBV6-5 with TRBJ2-3, with 12 nucleotides matching TRBD2. Germline CDR1 and CDR2: MNHEY and SVGAGI. The CDR3 has 16 amino acids. Germline trimming cut 5 bases from V and 4 bases from J; bases unmatched to any gene: 7. DNA for the CDR3: TGTGCCAGCAGTAAAAGACTAGCGGGGGAGGCAGATACGCAGTATTTT. Translated: CASSKRLAGEADTQYF.

The chain recombines TRBV7-9 with TRBJ2-7; D may match TRBD1 or TRBD2 (5 bases each). V was shortened by 5 bases and J by 0 bases, with 17 bases between the two germline ends. The CDR3 extends over 16 amino acids. The V gene's germline CDR1 is SEHNR and CDR2 FQNEAQ (reference sequence). The CDR3 here is CASSGMGTIFSYEQYF. DNA of the CDR3: TGTGCCAGCAGCGGCATGGGGACCATTTTCTCCTACGAGCAGTACTTC.

This clonotype has only a few counts. V and J are TRBV12-3 or TRBV12-4 and TRBJ1-6; unclear D gene. V lost 2 bases to trimming and J lost 8 bases, with 7 bases between them. This CDR3 is built from 13 residues. The CDR3 bases are TGTGCCAGCAGTTTAAACGCAGATTCACCCCTCCACTTT. It yields the protein CASSLNADSPLHF.

This clonotype was seen repeatedly, ten times or more. The rearrangement links TRBV4-1 to TRBJ1-6, with 10 bases aligning to TRBD1. With V trimmed by 4 bases and J by 10 bases, 13 bases remained unmatched. The germline gives CDR1 MGHRA, CDR2 YSYEKL. There are 17 residues in the CDR3. CDR3 in DNA: TGCGCCAGCAGCCCAGCCCCGGGACAGGGGTATCCGTCACCCCTCCACTTT. This gives the protein CASSPAPGQGYPSPLHF.

This clonotype was seen only a few times. This rearrangement joins TRBV5-1 to TRBJ1-2; 10 nucleotides align to TRBD1. CDR3 length equals 16 residues. Per the germline V gene, CDR1 is SGHRS and CDR2 is YFSETQ. V dropped 0 bases and J dropped 5; count of bases not matched to a gene: 7. The CDR3 DNA reads as TGCGCCAGCAGCTTGGACGGGACAGGGGATCGTTATGGCTACACCTTC. The encoded protein is CASSLDGTGDRYGYTF.

This clonotype was counted only a few times. This chain links TRBV5-1 with TRBJ2-5; 10 nucleotides line up with TRBD2. Looked up from germline, CDR1 is SGHRS and CDR2 is YFSETQ. V gave up 1 base and J gave up 1 base; unmatched junction bases: 4. There are 16 residues in the CDR3. For the CDR3, the DNA is TGCGCCAGCAGCTTGCAGCGGGGGGGGTTCCAAGAGACCCAGTACTTC. Translating it yields CASSLQRGGFQETQYF.

The chain has TRBV4-3 and TRBJ2-3; 7 positions agree with TRBD2. V gave up 1 base and J gave up 9 bases; unmatched junction bases: 22. Germline V gene sequence: CDR1 LGHNA, CDR2 YSLEER. The CDR3 runs 19 residues. The CDR3 DNA reads as TGCGCCAGCAGCCAAGTTTATTTCGGATCGCTAGCGGATAAGAAGACGCAGTATTTT. It codes for CASSQVYFGSLADKKTQYF.

This chain connects TRBV6-2 or TRBV6-3 to TRBJ1-2, with 7 positions matching TRBD1. Germline values: CDR1 MNHEY, CDR2 SVGEGT. CDR3 length equals 14 residues. V shed 7 bases, J shed 7 bases, and the junction held 12 bases outside the gene matches. The CDR3 sequence: CASTPAQGTPGYTF. DNA for the CDR3: TGTGCCAGCACCCCTGCACAGGGGACACCTGGCTACACCTTC.

The gene calls are TRBV12-3 or TRBV12-4 and TRBJ2-2; TRBD2 matches 10 bases. There are 15 residues in the CDR3. J lost 5 bases, V lost 7 bases, and 7 bases had no gene match. The CDR3 sequence: CASNSETSGTGELFF. CDR3 sequence (DNA): TGTGCCAGCAATAGTGAGACTAGCGGGACCGGGGAGCTGTTTTTT.

The gene calls are TRBV6-4 and TRBJ2-3, with D tentatively TRBD1 or TRBD2 (5 bases each). CDR3 length: 15 amino acids. Trimming took off 0 bases at V and 4 bases at J, with 11 bases between the two ends. Germline CDR1 and CDR2: MRHNA and SNTAGT. CDR3 nucleotides: TGTGCCAGCAGTGACTCTGGGGGTCTGGCAGATACGCAGTATTTT. Amino acid sequence: CASSDSGGLADTQYF.

This clonotype was seen only a few times. V and J are TRBV6-5 and TRBJ2-1, with 7 bases that match TRBD1. The CDR3 totals 14 residues. Germline V gene lookup returns CDR1 MNHEY and CDR2 SVGAGI. Germline trimming cut 5 bases from V and 9 bases from J; bases unmatched to any gene: 10. The CDR3 coding sequence is TGTGCCAGCAGTAACGGACAGGTTAGAGTTGAGCAGTTCTTC. The encoded protein is CASSNGQVRVEQFF.

The V and J genes are TRBV6-5 and TRBJ2-2; D is ambiguous. This CDR3 has 17 residues. V shed 2 bases and J shed 0 bases, with 13 bases lying between them. Germline CDR1 MNHEY, CDR2 SVGAGI. The CDR3 DNA follows: TGTGCCAGCAGTTACACGGACCCGAACCCGAACACCGGGGAGCTGTTTTTT. This codes for CASSYTDPNPNTGELFF.

In this sample, this clonotype turned up a few times. This chain joins TRBV12-3 or TRBV12-4 and TRBJ2-1; no clear D. Trimming pared 5 bases from V and 5 bases from J, leaving 7 bases between. CDR3 size: 12 residues. The CDR3 loop reads CASSPANNEQFF. DNA of the CDR3: TGTGCCAGCAGTCCGGCTAACAATGAGCAGTTCTTC.

In this sample, this clonotype turned up a few times. The J gene is TRBJ1-2, the V gene TRBV12-3 or TRBV12-4, with D perhaps matching TRBD1 (6 bases). Trimming took 6 bases from V and 4 from J, leaving 15 bases between them. The CDR3 sequence is 14 residues long. The CDR3 nucleotides are TGTGCCAGCAGCCCAGGGGTCGGTGGCTATGGCTACACCTTC. This encodes CASSPGVGGYGYTF.

This chain uses TRBV4-2 with TRBJ1-6, with TRBD1 identical over 7 bases. J lost 11 bases, V lost 1 base, and 11 bases had no gene match. The CDR3 loop spans 16 amino acids. Germline V gene data show CDR1 as LGHNA and CDR2 as YNFKEQ. The CDR3 DNA reads as TGTGCCAGCAGCCAAGTTTGGCAGGGGGAAGTTGCACCCCTCCACTTT. It codes for CASSQVWQGEVAPLHF.

The chain links TRBV20-1 to TRBJ1-1; 9 nucleotides agree with TRBD1. The V gene's germline CDR1 is DFQATT and CDR2 SNEGSKA (reference sequence). CDR3 length: 15 residues. The ends lost 4 bases at V and 0 bases at J; junction bases unmatched: 6. The CDR3: CSATRTGDLNTEAFF. CDR3 coding DNA: TGCAGTGCTACCAGGACAGGGGACCTGAACACTGAAGCTTTCTTT.

This clonotype was counted only a few times. The gene calls are TRBV20-1 and TRBJ2-3; no reliable D call. This CDR3 has 12 amino acids. Trimming stripped 3 bases from V and 6 bases from J, with 10 bases between. CDR1 and CDR2 (germline): DFQATT, SNEGSKA (reference sequence). The CDR3 protein is CSARPPSDTQYF. In nucleotides, the CDR3 is TGCAGTGCTAGGCCTCCATCGGATACGCAGTATTTT.

V and J are TRBV6-1 and TRBJ2-7; D may be TRBD1 (6 bases). Trimming left V 4 bases short and J 1 base short, with 29 bases between. Germline CDR1 is MNHNS and CDR2 is SASEGT. The CDR3 sequence is 20 residues long. CDR3 DNA: TGTGCCAGCAGTGGCCGGGACAACTCAGTCGCCGCCTACATATCCTACGAGCAGTACGTC. Protein sequence: CASSGRDNSVAAYISYEQYV.

This clonotype was recorded a few times. This sequence joins TRBV14 and TRBJ1-5, with D unclear. CDR1 is SGHDN and CDR2 is FVKESK in the germline V gene. The CDR3 spans 13 residues. The ends were cut back, 0 bases at V and 7 bases at J, with 7 bases in the middle. The chain's CDR3 is CASSQDGQQPQHF. DNA of the CDR3: TGTGCCAGCAGCCAAGATGGGCAACAGCCCCAGCATTTT.